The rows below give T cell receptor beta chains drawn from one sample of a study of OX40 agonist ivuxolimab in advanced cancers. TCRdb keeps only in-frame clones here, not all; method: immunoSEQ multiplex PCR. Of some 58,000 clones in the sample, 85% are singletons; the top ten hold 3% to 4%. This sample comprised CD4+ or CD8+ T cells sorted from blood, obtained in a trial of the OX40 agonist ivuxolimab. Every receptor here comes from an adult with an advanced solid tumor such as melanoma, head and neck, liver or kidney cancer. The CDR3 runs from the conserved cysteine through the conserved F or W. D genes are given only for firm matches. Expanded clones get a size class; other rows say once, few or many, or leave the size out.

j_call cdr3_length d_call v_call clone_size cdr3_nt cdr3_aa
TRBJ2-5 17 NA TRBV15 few TGTGCCACCAGCAGAAGGGACGGCCCGCTAAGAGTGGAGACCCAGTACTTC CATSRRDGPLRVETQYF
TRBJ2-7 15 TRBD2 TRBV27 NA TGTGCCAGCAGCCTCGGGGTAGCGGGGCCCTACGAGCAGTACTTC CASSLGVAGPYEQYF
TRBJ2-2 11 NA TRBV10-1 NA TGCGCCAGCAGTGAGACCGGGGAGCTGTTTTTT CASSETGELFF
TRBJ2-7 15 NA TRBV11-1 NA TGTGCCAGCAGCTTCGCGGGGCGCAACGACTACGAGCAGTACTTC CASSFAGRNDYEQYF
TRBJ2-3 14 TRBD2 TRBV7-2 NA TGTGCCAGCAGCCGTGGACTAGAGACAGATACGCAGTATTTT CASSRGLETDTQYF
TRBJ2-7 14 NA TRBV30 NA TGTGCCTGGAGTGTACGGCAGCTCTACTACGAGCAGTACTTC CAWSVRQLYYEQYF
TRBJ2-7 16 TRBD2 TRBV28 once TGTGCCAGCAGTCCGGGGACTAGCGGGAATCCTTACGAGCAGTACTTC CASSPGTSGNPYEQYF
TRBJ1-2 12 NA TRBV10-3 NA TGTGCCATCAGTGAGTCAAGTCACGGCTACACCTTC CAISESSHGYTF
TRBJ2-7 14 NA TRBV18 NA TGTGCCAGCTCACCAACCCCTAGCAGCCCCGAGCAGTACTTC CASSPTPSSPEQYF
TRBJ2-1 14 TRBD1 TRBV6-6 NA TGTGCCGTACTCCGGGACAGGGTTTTGGATGAGCAGTTCTTC CAVLRDRVLDEQFF
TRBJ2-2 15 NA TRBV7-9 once TGTGCCAGCAGTGTACAGGGTGGGGACACCGGGGAGCTGTTTTTT CASSVQGGDTGELFF
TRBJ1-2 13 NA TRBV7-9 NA TGTGCCAGCAGCTTAGACGCCGACTATGGCTACACCTTC CASSLDADYGYTF
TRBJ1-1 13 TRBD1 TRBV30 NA TGTGCCTGGAATGACAGGGGCGACACTGAAGCTTTCTTT CAWNDRGDTEAFF
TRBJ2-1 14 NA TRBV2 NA TGTGCCAGCAGTGCCGTGTGGGACTACAATGAGCAGTTCTTC CASSAVWDYNEQFF
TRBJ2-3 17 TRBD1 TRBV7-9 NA TGTGCCAGCAGCCCGGACAGGGGGAAGAAGGAAACAGATACGCAGTATTTT CASSPDRGKKETDTQYF
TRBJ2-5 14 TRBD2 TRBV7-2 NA TGTGCCAGCAGCGGACTAGCGACCCTCGGTGAGCAGTACTTC CASSGLATLGEQYF
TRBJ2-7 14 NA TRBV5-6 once TGTGCCAGCAGCTTGGGGTTTCCGCCCCACGAGCAGTACTTC CASSLGFPPHEQYF
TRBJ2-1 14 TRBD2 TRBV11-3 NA TGTGCCAGCAGCCTGACTAGCGGGGTCAATGAGCAGTTCTTC CASSLTSGVNEQFF
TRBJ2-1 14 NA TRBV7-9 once TGTGCCAGCAGCTTAGGCCAGGGGAACAATGAGCAGTTCTTC CASSLGQGNNEQFF
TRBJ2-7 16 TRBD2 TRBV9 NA TGTGCCAGCAGCGTAGCTGCAATAGCGGGAGTGTACGAGCAGTACTTC CASSVAAIAGVYEQYF
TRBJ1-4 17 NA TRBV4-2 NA TGTGCCAGCAGCCAGGAACGGACTGCTGCAACTAATGAAAAACTGTTTTTT CASSQERTAATNEKLFF
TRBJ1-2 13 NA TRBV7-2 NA TGTGCCAGCAGCCCCAACAGATCCCGTGGCTACACCTTC CASSPNRSRGYTF
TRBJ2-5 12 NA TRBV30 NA TGTGCCTGGACAGGGCTATCAGAGACCCAGTACTTC CAWTGLSETQYF
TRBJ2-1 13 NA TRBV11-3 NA TGTGCCAGCAGCCCCCGCACCTACAATGAGCAGTTCTTC CASSPRTYNEQFF
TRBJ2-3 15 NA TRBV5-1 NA TGCGCCAGCAGGCCCCCGAGAGTGGACTCAGATACGCAGTATTTT CASRPPRVDSDTQYF
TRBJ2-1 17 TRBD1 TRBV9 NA TGTGCCAGCAGCGTACTACTTGACAGGGATGGGGTGAGGGAGCAGTTCTTC CASSVLLDRDGVREQFF
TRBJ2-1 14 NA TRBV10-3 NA TGTGCCATCAGTGGTCAACTAGCAAACAATGAGCAGTTCTTC CAISGQLANNEQFF
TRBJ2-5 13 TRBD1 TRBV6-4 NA TGTGCCAGGGGGGCAGGGGGCCGGGAGACCCAGTACTTC CARGAGGRETQYF
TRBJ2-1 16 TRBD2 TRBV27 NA TGTGCCAGCAGTCGATCTGCGGGAGCGGGATCCAATGAGCAGTTCTTC CASSRSAGAGSNEQFF
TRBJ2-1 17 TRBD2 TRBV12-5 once TGTGCTAGTGGTTTGGTAATGCTGCGGGAGGTTCGAAATGAGCAGTTCTTC CASGLVMLREVRNEQFF
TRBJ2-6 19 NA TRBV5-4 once TGTGCCAGCAGCTTGGAGGGTGGCAGCCTCCTTACTGGGGCCAACGTCCTGACTTTC CASSLEGGSLLTGANVLTF
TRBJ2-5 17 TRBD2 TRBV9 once TGTGCCAGCAGCGCCGGGACTAGCGGGCTCTTTGGGGAGACCCAGTACTTC CASSAGTSGLFGETQYF
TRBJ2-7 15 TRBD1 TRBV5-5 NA TGTGCCAGCAGATTGGGACAGGGCACACTCTACGAGCAGTACTTC CASRLGQGTLYEQYF
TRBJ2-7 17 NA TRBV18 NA TGTGCCAGCTCACCACGGTTCCCGGGGACGGTTCGTTGGGCGGCGTACTTC CASSPRFPGTVRWAAYF
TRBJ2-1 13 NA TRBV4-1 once TGCGCCAGCAGCCAAGGGACAGTTACCGAGCAGTTCTTC CASSQGTVTEQFF
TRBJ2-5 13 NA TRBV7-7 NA TGTGCTAGCAGCCCAGGGACCCGGGAGACCCAGTACTTC CASSPGTRETQYF
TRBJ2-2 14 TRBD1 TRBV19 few TGTGCCAGTATCGGGACAGGGCGATCCGGGGAGCTGTTTTTT CASIGTGRSGELFF
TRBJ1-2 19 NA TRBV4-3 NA TGCGCCAGCAGCCAAGAGGGTCCCGTATCGGGTTTACGGTCCTATGGCTACACCTTC CASSQEGPVSGLRSYGYTF
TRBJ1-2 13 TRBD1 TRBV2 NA TGTGCCAGCTCCCGGGACAGCAACTATGGCTACACCTTC CASSRDSNYGYTF
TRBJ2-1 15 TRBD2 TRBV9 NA TGTGCCAGCAGCGCAGGACTAGCGGGAGGGAATGAGCAGTTCTTC CASSAGLAGGNEQFF
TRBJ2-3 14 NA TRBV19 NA TGTGCCAGTAAAAGGTCCCCCCTCACAGATACGCAGTATTTT CASKRSPLTDTQYF
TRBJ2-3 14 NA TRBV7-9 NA TGTGCCAGCAGCTTACTTGACTATCGAGATACGCAGTATTTT CASSLLDYRDTQYF
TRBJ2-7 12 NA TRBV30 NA TGTGCCTGCCGTCCCACGGCCTACGAGCAGTACTTC CACRPTAYEQYF
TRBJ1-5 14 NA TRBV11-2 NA TGTGCCAGCAGCTTATCGGGGGGCAATCAGCCCCAGCATTTT CASSLSGGNQPQHF
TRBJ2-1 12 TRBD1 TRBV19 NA TGTGCCAGTAGTATGGGGACAGAAGAGCAGTTCTTC CASSMGTEEQFF
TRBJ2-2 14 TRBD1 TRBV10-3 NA TGTGCCATCATGGGACAGGGAGTTCCCGGGGAGCTGTTTTTT CAIMGQGVPGELFF
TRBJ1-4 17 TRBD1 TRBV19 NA TGTGCCAGTACGACAGGGTGGGGGCTTGCAACTAATGAAAAACTGTTTTTT CASTTGWGLATNEKLFF